This TCR beta chain was captured by sequencing in a study of siplizumab effects on memory and regulatory T cells. The study, taken as a whole, reports: Proliferating Tregs in siplizumab cultures were never verified as suppressive.

TCRdb's copy holds only in-frame clones and misses some; the assay was immunoSEQ multiplex PCR. The data show over 4,000 clones, with around half seen just once and 3% to 4% held by the top ten. Germline lookup yields CDR1 SGHNT and CDR2 YENEEA. The CDR3 has 16 residues. The germline V and J ends were trimmed by 5 bases and 0 bases, with 14 bases remaining between them. It was at 37°C and for about 6 days that the mixed lymphocyte reaction cells were cocultured. Stimulators were PBMCs that bore Violet Dye, mixed 1:1 with responder PBMCs labelled with CFSE. In the case of this clone: The antigen is unknown.

The chain has TRBV11-3 and TRBJ2-1; D uncertain. The receptor was isolated from a human donor in good health; the cells came from an allogeneic mixed lymphocyte reaction. Some clones in this sample may be carry-over from other donors' samples. The sequenced sample was CFSE-low (dividing) CD4+ T cells sorted from an allogeneic mixed lymphocyte reaction. The chain's CDR3 is CASSLLGYSSYNEQFF. CDR3 DNA sequence: TGTGCCAGCAGCCTCCTCGGTTACAGCTCCTACAATGAGCAGTTCTTC.